The 26 T cell receptor beta chains listed next were all sequenced from one sample in a study of blood T cells in healthy people across ages. With a J-beta primer mix and a sample-barcoded 5' primer, a second PCR ran about 7 to 12 cycles. TCRdb called the 5' RACE reads again in MiXCR, with one record for every CDR3 protein. The data hold 1.5 million to 2 million distinct CDR3 sequences, with approximately 28% observed a single time. The sequencing sample was made of blood. These receptors all stem from a young woman in good health.

The chain joins TRBV20-1 to TRBJ2-1, with D unclear. Germline lookup yields CDR1 DFQATT and CDR2 SNEGSKA (reference sequence). V shed 5 bases and J shed 4 bases, with 15 bases lying between them. This CDR3 has 14 amino acids. This CDR3 is CSAPPVGRYNEQFF. CDR3 DNA: TGCAGTGCTCCCCCCGTAGGCAGGTACAATGAGCAGTTCTTC.

This clonotype was observed a handful of times. V usage is TRBV7-9 and J usage is TRBJ2-7; D is uncertain. Trimming took 10 bases from V and 3 from J, leaving 13 bases between them. The CDR3 length is 12 residues. Germline CDR1 reads SEHNR; CDR2 reads FQNEAQ (reference sequence). Here the CDR3 reads CATASTFYEQYF. CDR3 coding DNA: TGTGCCACGGCCTCCACCTTCTACGAGCAGTACTTC.

Worth noting for this clonotype: This may stem from a read error, because a much larger clone lies one nucleotide away. V and J are TRBV10-3 and TRBJ1-2; 8 bases map to TRBD1. Germline V gene sequence: CDR1 ENHRY, CDR2 SYGVKD. The CDR3 is 15 amino acids. The CDR3 coding sequence is TGTGCCATCAGTGAGTCACCAGGGACAGGCGATGGCTTCACCTTC. Protein product: CAISESPGTGDGFTF.

This clonotype was counted many times. V is TRBV29-1 and J is TRBJ1-2; D remains unclear. Germline CDR1 SQVTM, CDR2 ANQGSEA. V was pared by 2 bases and J by 8 bases, with 15 bases between. The CDR3 has 13 residues. CDR3 coding DNA: TGCAGCGTTGAAAGCGGCCAGTTCGACGGCTACACCTTC. This encodes CSVESGQFDGYTF.

This clonotype has a handful of counts. One junction end disagrees with the germline gene, perhaps due to a read error. V and J are TRBV7-9 and TRBJ2-1; no reliable D call. The CDR3 runs to 12 residues. CDR1 and CDR2 (germline): SEHNR, FQNEAQ (reference sequence). The CDR3: CASSPLYSEQFF. The CDR3 bases are TGTGCCAGCAGCCCCCTCTACAGTGAGCAGTTCTTC.

As concerns this clonotype: The germline gene is not matched at one end of the junction; a read error may be the cause. The chain uses TRBV6-5 and TRBJ1-5; 7 nucleotides match TRBD1. CDR3 length: 15 amino acids. Per the germline V gene, CDR1 is MNHEY and CDR2 is SVGAGI. CDR3 sequence: CVSSKQGKSNQPQHF. The CDR3 DNA sequence: TGTGTCAGCAGCAAACAGGGGAAGAGCAATCAGCCCCAGCATTTT.

This clonotype appeared many times. DNA of the CDR3: TGCAGTGCTAGGTCCGGCAGTTCGTATCAGCCCCAGCATTTT. Translating gives CSARSGSSYQPQHF. V and J are TRBV20-1 and TRBJ1-5; D is unclear. Germline-derived CDR1 and CDR2 are DFQATT and SNEGSKA (reference sequence). V was shortened by 3 bases and J by 5 bases, with 14 bases between the two germline ends. This CDR3 is 14 amino acids long.

The genes are TRBV28 and TRBJ1-4; 11 nucleotides match TRBD1. Germline V lookup: CDR1 MDHEN, CDR2 SYDVKM. Trimming at V came to 5 bases and at J to 10 bases, leaving 9 bases not matched to a gene. The length of the CDR3 is 15 residues. The CDR3 nucleotides read TGTGCCAGCAGTGTAACCGGGACAGGGGGTGGAAAACTGTTTTTT. It translates to CASSVTGTGGGKLFF.

The chain combines TRBV6-5 with TRBJ1-2; D unresolved. The ends were cut back, 4 bases at V and 0 bases at J, with 21 bases in the middle. This CDR3 contains 18 residues. Germline V CDR1 and CDR2: MNHEY, SVGAGI. The DNA for the CDR3 is TGTGCCAGCAGTTTCTCCCTACGAGGCGGAGGAGCTAACTATGGCTACACCTTC. Encoded protein: CASSFSLRGGGANYGYTF.

Many counts were recorded for this clonotype. This chain links TRBV29-1 with TRBJ1-1; no firm D call. The CDR3 spans 12 residues. Germline CDR1 SQVTM, CDR2 ANQGSEA. The ends were cut back, 7 bases at V and 1 base at J, with 10 bases in the middle. The CDR3 DNA reads TGCAGCGGGGCGGCGCGGAACACTGAAGCTTTCTTT. It encodes CSGAARNTEAFF.

CDR3 sequence: CSAAGDIGTEAFF. CDR3 bases: TGCAGTGCTGCTGGGGATATTGGCACTGAAGCTTTCTTT. The chain joins TRBV20-1 to TRBJ1-1; D not resolved. The CDR3 has 13 residues. In germline, CDR1 is DFQATT, CDR2 SNEGSKA (reference sequence). Trimming shortened V by 5 bases and J by 4 bases, and 14 bases separated the two germline ends.

This clonotype has just a few counts. The chain combines TRBV4-3 with TRBJ1-1; D is ambiguous. Per the germline V gene, CDR1 is LGHNA and CDR2 is YSLEER. The CDR3 loop spans 14 amino acids. Trimming pared 0 bases from V and 11 bases from J, leaving 16 bases between. The CDR3 region has the DNA TGCGCCAGCAGCCAAGATGCGAGCCTCAGTACGGCTTTCTTT. Amino acids: CASSQDASLSTAFF.

This clonotype has only a few counts. J is TRBJ1-1 and V is TRBV6-4; weak D call: TRBD1 (5 bases). In germline, CDR1 is MRHNA, CDR2 SNTAGT. Trimming cost V 6 bases and J 7 bases, with 15 bases left between them. The CDR3 spans 13 residues. DNA for the CDR3: TGTGCCAGCAGCAGTACAGGAGGCAGTGAAGCTTTCTTT. As protein: CASSSTGGSEAFF.

This clonotype was counted at least ten times. The chain joins TRBV19 to TRBJ2-5; TRBD1 might be the D (6 bases). Per the germline V gene, CDR1 is LNHDA and CDR2 is SQIVND (reference sequence). This CDR3 contains 14 residues. V was trimmed by 5 bases and J by 4 bases, leaving 14 bases between them. The CDR3, as DNA: TGTGCCAGTAGTCCTACAGGGACCCGAGAGACCCAGTACTTC. Amino acids: CASSPTGTRETQYF.

This chain links TRBV28 with TRBJ1-1; tentatively, D is TRBD1 (5 bases). The ends were cut back, 7 bases at V and 1 base at J, with 22 bases in the middle. Germline V gene data show CDR1 as MDHEN and CDR2 as SYDVKM. The CDR3 has 17 residues. CDR3 nucleotide sequence: TGTGCCAGCACCGAAACCGGGCGTACGGGGCGGAACACTGAAGCTTTCTTT. Protein sequence: CASTETGRTGRNTEAFF.

On this clonotype: A read error may be the cause here, since a much bigger clone is one base away. V is TRBV7-2 and J is TRBJ2-5; TRBD2 agrees at 14 bases. The V and J ends lost 3 bases and 4 bases, in that order; junction bases with no gene match: 4. The CDR3 spans 16 residues. The V gene's germline CDR1 is SGHTA and CDR2 FQGNSA. The CDR3 sequence is CASSLGLAGVLETQYF. CDR3 bases: TGTGCCAGCAGCTTGGGACTAGCGGGGGTGCTAGAGACCCAGTACTTC.

The rearrangement joins TRBV12-3 or TRBV12-4 to TRBJ1-3, with 7 positions matching TRBD1. Losses at the gene ends were 7 bases for V and 3 bases for J; bases not matched to a gene: 9. The CDR3 loop spans 15 amino acids. DNA of the CDR3: TGTGCCAGCACCCGACAGGGTAGCGGTGGAAACACCATATATTTT. Protein sequence: CASTRQGSGGNTIYF.

This clonotype was counted only a few times. The V and J genes are TRBV20-1 and TRBJ2-1, with 9 nucleotides matching TRBD2. V lost 3 bases and J lost 3; bases outside the gene matches: 3. The CDR3 spans 14 residues. Germline CDR1 and CDR2: DFQATT and SNEGSKA (reference sequence). CDR3 nucleotide sequence: TGCAGTGCTAGTCGCGGGGGGGACTACAATGAGCAGTTCTTC. It is translated as CSASRGGDYNEQFF.

For this clonotype: A much larger clone sits a single nucleotide away, making a read error possible. This rearrangement joins TRBV20-1 to TRBJ2-1; 10 nucleotides match TRBD2. The J call is uncertain, as TRBJ2-7 better fits the DNA end. Germline assignment: CDR1 DFQATT and CDR2 SNEGSKA (reference sequence). The CDR3 covers 15 residues. CDR3 in amino acids: CSALAGEYSYNEQYF. CDR3 nucleotide sequence: TGCAGTGCTCTAGCGGGAGAGTACTCCTACAATGAGCAGTACTTC.

This clonotype was detected a few times. The chain joins TRBV4-1 to TRBJ1-4; D is ambiguous. Trimming removed 1 base from V and 8 bases from J, with 8 bases in between. Germline-derived CDR1 and CDR2 are MGHRA and YSYEKL. This CDR3 comprises 13 residues. CDR3 region: CASSQGRLEKLFF. The CDR3 DNA follows: TGCGCCAGCAGCCAAGGACGGCTAGAAAAACTGTTTTTT.

A few counts support this clonotype. This chain links TRBV5-1 with TRBJ2-7, with 10 bases identical to TRBD1. The J call is doubtful: the DNA matches TRBJ2-5 better. The CDR3 runs 15 residues. Germline assignment: CDR1 SGHRS and CDR2 YFSETQ. This CDR3 is CASSLVGTGDETQYF. In nucleotides, the CDR3 is TGCGCCAGCAGCTTGGTTGGGACAGGGGACGAGACCCAGTACTTC.

The rearrangement links TRBV20-1 to TRBJ1-5, with TRBD1 identical over 7 bases. CDR3 length equals 14 residues. In germline, CDR1 is DFQATT, CDR2 SNEGSKA (reference sequence). V lost 6 bases and J lost 1; bases outside the gene matches: 6. The CDR3 loop is CSARDSSSNQPQHF. CDR3 DNA sequence: TGCAGTGCCCGGGACAGTTCGAGCAATCAGCCCCAGCATTTT.

This clonotype has just a few counts. A clone one base away is much larger, so this may be a read error. The J gene is TRBJ2-7, the V gene TRBV2, with D unclear. CDR1 is SNHLY, CDR2 FYNNEI, per germline. There are 11 residues in the CDR3. As DNA, the CDR3 is TGTGCCAGCAGTGAACTCTACGGGCAGTACTTC. It yields the protein CASSELYGQYF.

This clonotype was seen a handful of times. J is TRBJ2-1 and V is TRBV9; 14 nucleotides line up with TRBD2. V shed 4 bases and J 8 bases; nucleotides not matched to a gene: 5. This CDR3 is 15 amino acids long. The germline V gene has CDR1 SGDLS and CDR2 YYNGEE. The chain's CDR3 is CASSWGTSGSYEQFF. In nucleotides, the CDR3 is TGTGCCAGCAGCTGGGGGACTAGCGGGAGTTATGAGCAGTTCTTC.

This clonotype occurred once. A read error is possible here, since a much larger clone lies one base away. The chain is built from TRBV10-2 and TRBJ1-5, with a tentative D call TRBD1 (6 bases). The CDR3 runs to 16 residues. Germline V lookup: CDR1 WSHSY, CDR2 SAAADI. CDR3 coding DNA: TGCGCCAGCAGTGAGGCGACAGGATATAGCAGTCAGCCCCAGCATTTT. Its translation is CASSEATGYSSQPQHF.

The V gene is TRBV20-1, the J gene TRBJ1-4; maybe TRBD1 (5 bases). Trimming pared 3 bases from V and 5 bases from J, leaving 10 bases between. Looked up from germline, CDR1 is DFQATT and CDR2 is SNEGSKA (reference sequence). The CDR3 contains 13 residues. CDR3 region: CSARDNGNEKLFF. Written as DNA, the CDR3 is TGCAGTGCTAGGGACAACGGGAATGAAAAACTGTTTTTT.